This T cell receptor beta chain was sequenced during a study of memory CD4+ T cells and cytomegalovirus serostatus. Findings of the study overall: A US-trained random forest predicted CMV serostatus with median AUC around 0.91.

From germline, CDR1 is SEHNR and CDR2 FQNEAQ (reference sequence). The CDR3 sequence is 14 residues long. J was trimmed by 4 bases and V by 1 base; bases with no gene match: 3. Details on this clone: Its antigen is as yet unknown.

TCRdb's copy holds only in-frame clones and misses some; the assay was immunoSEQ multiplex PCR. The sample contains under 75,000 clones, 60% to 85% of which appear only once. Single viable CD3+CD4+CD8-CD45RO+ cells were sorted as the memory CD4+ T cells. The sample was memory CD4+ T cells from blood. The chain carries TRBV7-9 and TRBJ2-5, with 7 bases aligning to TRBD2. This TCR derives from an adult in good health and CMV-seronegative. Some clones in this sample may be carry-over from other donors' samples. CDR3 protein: CASSLGLAGETQYF. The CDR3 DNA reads TGTGCCAGCAGCTTAGGACTAGCTGGAGAGACCCAGTACTTC.